The 9 T cell receptor beta chains below all came from one sample that was sequenced in a study of CD8 T cells in ankylosing spondylitis. Whole-study findings and limits: Blood of patients with ankylosing spondylitis appeared to be characterized by a TCR beta motif of seven or eight highly homologous variants.

These receptors' targets are unknown. MiXCR, run by TCRdb on the 5' RACE reads, gives a single entry per CDR3 protein. The sample includes a few hundred thousand distinct CDR3 sequences, around 8% of them seen just once. Sequenced input: blood, either unsorted or a sorted T cell fraction (not recorded which). These receptors came from a male donor with ankylosing spondylitis.

This clonotype was detected ten times or more. The rearrangement joins TRBV29-1 to TRBJ2-7, with D perhaps assigned TRBD1 or TRBD2 (7 bases each). The CDR3 has 12 amino acids. The V gene lost 6 bases and the J gene lost 2 bases, with 11 bases spanning the gap. Looked up from germline, CDR1 is SQVTM and CDR2 is ANQGSEA. This CDR3 reads CSVQGGTYEQYF. In nucleotides, the CDR3 is TGCAGCGTGCAGGGGGGGACCTACGAGCAGTACTTC.

J is TRBJ2-1 and V is TRBV27; 10 bases align to TRBD2. The CDR3 is 15 residues long. From germline, CDR1 is MNHEY and CDR2 SMNVEV (reference sequence). The V segment lost 8 bases and the J segment 11 bases; nucleotides outside the gene matches: 15. CDR3 DNA sequence: TGTGCCAGCCTTTTACTAACCCCTAGCGGGGGAAAGCAGTTCTTC. Translation gives CASLLLTPSGGKQFF.

Ten or more counts support this clonotype. The genes are TRBV20-1 and TRBJ2-7; 8 nucleotides agree with TRBD2. The CDR3 consists of 14 residues. V was clipped by 7 bases and J by 1 base; unmatched bases: 9. The germline V gene encodes CDR1 DFQATT and CDR2 SNEGSKA (reference sequence). The CDR3 DNA follows: TGCAGTGGAGGGTCTGCGGGAGGATCCTACGAGCAGTACTTC. Residues: CSGGSAGGSYEQYF.

This clonotype has ten or more counts. The chain couples TRBV5-1 to TRBJ2-4, with D perhaps matching TRBD2 (6 bases). The V end was cut by 0 bases, the J end by 9 bases, with 19 bases between. The length of the CDR3 is 16 residues. Germline CDR1 and CDR2: SGHRS and YFSETQ. The CDR3 is CASSLGGERGGGIQYF. The CDR3, as DNA: TGCGCCAGCAGCTTGGGAGGAGAGAGGGGAGGCGGCATTCAGTACTTC.

The genes are TRBV25-1 and TRBJ2-3; D is ambiguous. The length of the CDR3 is 11 residues. The germline gives CDR1 MGHDK, CDR2 SYGVNS. V was cut by 8 bases and J by 6 bases, with 9 bases left in between. CDR3 DNA sequence: TGTGCCAGCGCAAAGTTGGATACGCAGTATTTT. Amino acid sequence: CASAKLDTQYF.

V is TRBV6-1 and J is TRBJ2-2; a possible D gene is TRBD1 (5 bases). The V end lost 7 bases, the J end lost 5 bases, and 14 bases lay between the germline ends. CDR3 length equals 14 residues. Germline V gene sequence: CDR1 MNHNS, CDR2 SASEGT. The CDR3 sequence: CASMGQGNTGELFF. Here the CDR3 DNA reads TGTGCCAGCATGGGGCAGGGAAATACCGGGGAGCTGTTTTTT.

There are a few counts of this clonotype. The rearrangement links TRBV24-1 to TRBJ2-3; no clear D gene. The V end lost 7 bases, the J end lost 1 base, and 8 bases lay between the germline ends. Germline CDR1 reads KGHDR; CDR2 reads SFDVKD. CDR3 length equals 13 residues. Here the CDR3 reads CATRAVGTDTQYF. In DNA form, the CDR3 reads TGTGCCACCAGGGCGGTTGGCACAGATACGCAGTATTTT.

The rearrangement joins TRBV7-9 to TRBJ2-7, with 8 bases that match TRBD2. Germline V lookup: CDR1 SEHNR, CDR2 FQNEAQ (reference sequence). Germline trimming cut 5 bases from V and 5 bases from J; bases unmatched to any gene: 11. The CDR3 is 15 residues long. CDR3 DNA sequence: TGTGCCAGCAGCCGATGGAGCGGGAGCGTAGACGAGCAGTACTTC. As protein: CASSRWSGSVDEQYF.

This clonotype was counted many times. The chain uses TRBV28 and TRBJ2-3; 10 bases map to TRBD2. This CDR3 contains 15 residues. Germline trimming cut 3 bases from V and 2 bases from J; bases unmatched to any gene: 2. From germline, CDR1 is MDHEN and CDR2 SYDVKM. The CDR3 bases are TGTGCCAGCAGTTTTCTAGCGGGAGTCACAGATACGCAGTATTTT. Protein product: CASSFLAGVTDTQYF.